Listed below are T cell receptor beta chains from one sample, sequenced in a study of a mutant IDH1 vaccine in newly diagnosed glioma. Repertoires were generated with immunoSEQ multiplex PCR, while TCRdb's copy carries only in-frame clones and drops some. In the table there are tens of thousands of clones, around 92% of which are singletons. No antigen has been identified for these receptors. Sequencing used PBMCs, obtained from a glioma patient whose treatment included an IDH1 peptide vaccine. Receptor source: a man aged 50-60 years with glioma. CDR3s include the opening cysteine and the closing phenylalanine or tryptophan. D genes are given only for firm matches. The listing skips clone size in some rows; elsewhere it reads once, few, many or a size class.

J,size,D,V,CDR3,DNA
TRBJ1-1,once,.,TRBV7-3,CASSLTGVGTEAFF,TGTGCCAGCAGCTTAACGGGGGTTGGCACTGAAGCTTTCTTT
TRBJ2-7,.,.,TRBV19,CASSMEGWEQYF,TGTGCCAGTAGTATGGAGGGGTGGGAGCAGTACTTC
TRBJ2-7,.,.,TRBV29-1,CSVRPLDTSSYEQYF,TGCAGCGTTAGGCCCTTGGACACGAGCTCCTACGAGCAGTACTTC
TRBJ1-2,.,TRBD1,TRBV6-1,CASSEGTGDVYGYTF,TGTGCCAGCAGTGAAGGGACAGGGGACGTCTATGGCTACACCTTC
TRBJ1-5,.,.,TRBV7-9,CASSLRGDQPQHF,TGTGCCAGCAGCTTGAGGGGAGATCAGCCCCAGCATTTT
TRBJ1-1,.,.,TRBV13,CASSRLQGWVAFF,TGTGCCAGCAGCCGACTTCAGGGTTGGGTAGCTTTCTTT
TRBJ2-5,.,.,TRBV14,CASSHREGLETQYF,TGTGCCAGCAGCCATAGGGAAGGGCTAGAGACCCAGTACTTC
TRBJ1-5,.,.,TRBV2,CASWIGGSQPQHF,TGTGCCAGCTGGATTGGGGGGAGTCAGCCCCAGCATTTT
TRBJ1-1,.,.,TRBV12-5,CASGLVAGQELTEAFF,TGTGCTAGTGGTTTGGTAGCGGGACAAGAACTAACTGAAGCTTTCTTT
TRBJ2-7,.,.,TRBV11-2,CASSLSSDYEQYF,TGTGCCAGCAGCTTATCGAGTGACTACGAGCAGTACTTC
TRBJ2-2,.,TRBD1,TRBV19,CASRVGQGTGELFF,TGTGCCAGTAGAGTTGGACAGGGCACCGGGGAGCTGTTTTTT
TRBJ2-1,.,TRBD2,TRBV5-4,CASSLDVAGVNEQFF,TGTGCCAGCAGCTTGGACGTAGCGGGGGTCAATGAGCAGTTCTTC
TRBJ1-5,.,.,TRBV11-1,CASSTGTNQPQHF,TGTGCCAGCAGCACGGGTACCAATCAGCCCCAGCATTTT
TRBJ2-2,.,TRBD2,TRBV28,CASSGGTARGTGELFF,TGTGCCTCCTCGGGGGGGACCGCGAGGGGCACCGGGGAGCTGTTTTTT
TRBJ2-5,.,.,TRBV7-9,CASSSTGIRETQYF,TGTGCCAGCAGCTCAACGGGGATCCGAGAGACCCAGTACTTC
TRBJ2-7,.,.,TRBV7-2,CASSLGGQQYF,TGTGCCAGCAGCTTAGGGGGGCAGCAGTACTTC
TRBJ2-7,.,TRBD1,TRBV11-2,CASSLSGYTGDEQYF,TGTGCCAGCAGCTTATCAGGTTATACAGGGGACGAGCAGTACTTC
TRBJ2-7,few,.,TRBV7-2,CASSSRTPAYEQYF,TGTGCCAGCAGCTCTCGGACGCCTGCCTACGAGCAGTACTTC
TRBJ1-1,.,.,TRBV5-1,CASSLFVRVGVNTEAFF,TGCGCCAGCAGCTTGTTTGTCCGCGTCGGGGTGAACACTGAAGCTTTCTTT
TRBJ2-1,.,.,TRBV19,CASSLRVDEQFF,TGTGCCAGTAGTCTCCGTGTCGATGAGCAGTTCTTC
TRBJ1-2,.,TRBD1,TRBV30,CAWSVGQGRYGYTF,TGTGCCTGGAGTGTGGGACAGGGGAGATATGGCTACACCTTC
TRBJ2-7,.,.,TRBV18,CASSPGTVSNEQYF,TGTGCCAGCTCACCAGGGACGGTTTCGAACGAGCAGTACTTC
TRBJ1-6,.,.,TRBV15,CATSRDVGSPLHF,TGTGCCACCAGCAGAGATGTCGGTTCACCCCTCCACTTT
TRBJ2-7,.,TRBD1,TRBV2,CASSEGQVYEQYF,TGTGCCAGCAGCGAAGGACAGGTCTACGAGCAGTACTTC
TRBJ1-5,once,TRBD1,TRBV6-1,CASSYTGGDQPQHF,TGTGCCAGCAGTTATACAGGGGGGGATCAGCCCCAGCATTTT
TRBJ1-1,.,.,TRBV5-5,CASRGGNTEAFF,TGTGCCAGCAGGGGGGGGAACACTGAAGCTTTCTTT
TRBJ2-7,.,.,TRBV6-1,CASSRPSYEQYF,TGTGCCAGCAGTCGGCCCTCCTACGAGCAGTACTTC
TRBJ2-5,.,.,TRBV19,CAARPGNQETQYF,TGTGCCGCGCGTCCGGGAAACCAAGAGACCCAGTACTTC
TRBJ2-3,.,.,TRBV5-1,CASSLEMRGGTDTQYF,TGCGCCAGCAGCTTGGAAATGAGGGGGGGCACAGATACGCAGTATTTT
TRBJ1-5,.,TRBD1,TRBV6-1,CASRGLTGGYQPQHF,TGTGCCAGCAGGGGGCTGACAGGGGGTTATCAGCCCCAGCATTTT
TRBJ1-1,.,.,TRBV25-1,CASRSEDRNEAFF,TGTGCCAGCAGAAGCGAGGACAGAAATGAAGCTTTCTTT
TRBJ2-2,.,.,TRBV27,CASSLGREGTGELFF,TGTGCCAGCAGTTTGGGGCGGGAAGGCACCGGGGAGCTGTTTTTT
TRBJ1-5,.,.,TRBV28,CASSLNQNNQPQHF,TGTGCCAGCAGTTTAAATCAGAACAATCAGCCCCAGCATTTT
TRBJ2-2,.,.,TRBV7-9,CASSFPGELFF,TGTGCCAGCAGCTTTCCGGGGGAGCTGTTTTTT
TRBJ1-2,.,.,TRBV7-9,CASSLVPRYYGYTF,TGTGCCAGCAGCTTAGTGCCCAGATACTATGGCTACACCTTC
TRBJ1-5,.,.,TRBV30,CAWSRNSYSNQPQHF,TGTGCCTGGAGTAGGAACAGCTATAGCAATCAGCCCCAGCATTTT
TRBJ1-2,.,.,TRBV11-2,CASSFQGFGYTF,TGTGCCAGCAGCTTCCAGGGGTTTGGCTACACCTTC
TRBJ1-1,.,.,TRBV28,CASSQDRQNTEAFF,TGTGCCAGCAGCCAAGACAGACAGAACACTGAAGCTTTCTTT
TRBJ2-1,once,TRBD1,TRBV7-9,CASSLLWRVTGDVNEQFF,TGTGCCAGCAGCTTACTTTGGAGAGTAACAGGGGATGTCAATGAGCAGTTCTTC
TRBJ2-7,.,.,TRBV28,CASSLLRASHEQYF,TGTGCCAGCAGTTTGCTGCGGGCTAGCCACGAGCAGTACTTC